This TCR beta chain was identified in a study of T cells in Graves' hyperthyroidism and ophthalmopathy. Study observations and caveats: Ophthalmopathy was told apart from stable hyperthyroidism by a 13 V-J model.

Using more than 7.5 ml of fresh peripheral blood, PBMCs were prepared. This clonotype was counted at least ten times. The antigen remains undetermined. The TCR beta CDR3 regions underwent amplification using RNA transcripts as the source. HTBI primers were employed in a first-round RT-PCR of the TCR CDR3. In TCRdb, the multiplex PCR reads were re-called with MiXCR into one record per CDR3 protein. The sample lists approximately 520,000 distinct CDR3 sequences; around a quarter were seen once. Sequencing was carried out using blood. The clonotype comes from a woman in her twenties or thirties with Graves' ophthalmopathy.

The CDR3 nucleotides read TGTGCCAGCCTCGGACGGGGTGCCGGGGAGCTGTTTTTT. Translated, it gives CASLGRGAGELFF. The chain combines TRBV12-3 or TRBV12-4 with TRBJ2-2; D is possibly TRBD2 (5 bases). The CDR3 is 13 amino acids. The V end was cut by 8 bases, the J end by 6 bases, with 13 bases between.